Following are 17 T cell receptor beta chains from one sample sequenced in a study of neurological immune-mediated disorders. Each CDR3 protein gets one entry after TCRdb re-called the 5' RACE reads with MiXCR. The sample lists tens of thousands of distinct CDR3 sequences, about 10% occurring once. Time point defined: longitudinal time-point 1 (baseline). Sequencing input: PBMCs. Receptors originate from a male donor with HTLV-1-associated myelopathy (HAM/TSP).

This chain connects TRBV6-5 to TRBJ1-5; D call uncertain. This CDR3 spans 13 amino acids. Germline CDR1 is MNHEY and CDR2 is SVGAGI. V dropped 6 bases and J dropped 5 bases, with 11 bases sitting between them. CDR3 nucleotides: TGTGCCAGCAGGACGGGCCATTATCAGCCCCAGCATTTT. Translated: CASRTGHYQPQHF.

The CDR3 DNA follows: TGTGCCAGCAGCTTAGGAGAGGTATCCAATGAGCAGTTCTTC. Translated, it gives CASSLGEVSNEQFF. The J gene is TRBJ2-1, the V gene TRBV7-2, with D unresolved. Germline CDR1 and CDR2: SGHTA and FQGNSA. V was shortened by 1 base and J by 6 bases, with 10 bases between the two germline ends. This CDR3 region has 14 residues.

This clonotype was seen ten or more times. CDR3 amino acids: CASSRVGGSLPSGANVLTF. The DNA for the CDR3 is TGTGCCAGCAGCCGGGTAGGAGGGAGTTTGCCCTCTGGGGCCAACGTCCTGACTTTC. The genes are TRBV3-1 and TRBJ2-6; possibly TRBD2 for D (6 bases). The CDR3 spans 19 residues. V dropped 4 bases and J dropped 0 bases, with 19 bases sitting between them. Germline V lookup: CDR1 LGHDT, CDR2 YNNKEL (reference sequence).

This clonotype was seen repeatedly, ten times or more. The rearrangement joins TRBV19 to TRBJ2-2; no definite D call. CDR3 length: 12 residues. Germline CDR1 reads LNHDA; CDR2 reads SQIVND (reference sequence). The germline V and J ends were trimmed by 6 bases and 7 bases, with 9 bases remaining between them. CDR3 residues: CASRERIGELFF. The DNA for the CDR3 is TGTGCCAGTAGGGAAAGAATCGGGGAGCTGTTTTTT.

This clonotype was picked up a small number of times. The gene calls are TRBV5-5 and TRBJ2-7; 8 nucleotides line up with TRBD2. The CDR3 totals 14 residues. Germline V gene lookup returns CDR1 SGHKS and CDR2 YYEKEE (reference sequence). V shed 2 bases and J 7 bases; nucleotides not matched to a gene: 8. CDR3 protein: CASSFPRSGGEQYF. CDR3 DNA sequence: TGTGCCAGCAGCTTTCCGAGGAGCGGGGGAGAGCAGTACTTC. Filled out from reference TRBV5-5 and TRBJ2-7, the complete variable domain reads DAGVTQSPTHLIKTRGQQVTLRCSPISGHKSVSWYQQVLGQGPQFIFQYYEKEERGRGNFPDRFSARQFPNYSSELNVNALLLGDSALYLCASSFPRSGGEQYFGPGTRLTVT.

In this sample, this clonotype turned up many times. The gene calls are TRBV14 and TRBJ2-2, with 8 nucleotides matching TRBD2. The CDR3 consists of 15 residues. V lost 1 base, J lost 6 bases, and 4 bases stayed unmatched. Germline V lookup: CDR1 SGHDN, CDR2 FVKESK. The CDR3 coding sequence is TGTGCCAGCAGCCAAGGACTAGCGAGAGCCGGGGAGCTGTTTTTT. This encodes CASSQGLARAGELFF.

This clonotype was observed a handful of times. V and J are TRBV12-3 or TRBV12-4 and TRBJ2-5; TRBD1 or TRBD2 may be the D gene (5 bases each). Trimming took 2 bases from V and 7 from J, leaving 14 bases between them. This CDR3 region has 14 residues. The CDR3 DNA reads as TGTGCCAGCAGTTTACGATCGGCTGGGGGGACCCAGTACTTC. Translation gives CASSLRSAGGTQYF.

In the case of this clonotype: A read error may be the cause here, since a much bigger clone is one base away. V is TRBV29-1 and J is TRBJ1-1, with D tentatively TRBD1 (6 bases). CDR3 length equals 13 residues. The V gene lost 6 bases and the J gene lost 1 base, with 12 bases spanning the gap. Germline loops: CDR1 SQVTM, CDR2 ANQGSEA. The CDR3 loop is CSVRQVSNTEAFF. In DNA form, the CDR3 reads TGCAGCGTCCGACAGGTTTCGAACACTGAAGCTTTCTTT.

This sequence joins TRBV20-1 and TRBJ2-5; the D is unclear. The CDR3 extends over 13 amino acids. Trimming shortened V by 3 bases and J by 3 bases, and 11 bases separated the two germline ends. Per the germline V gene, CDR1 is DFQATT and CDR2 is SNEGSKA (reference sequence). The CDR3 sequence: CSARAALKETQYF. CDR3 DNA: TGCAGTGCTAGGGCCGCACTTAAAGAGACCCAGTACTTC.

This clonotype has a count of ten or more. V and J are TRBV2 and TRBJ2-3; a possible D gene is TRBD2 (6 bases). Looked up from germline, CDR1 is SNHLY and CDR2 is FYNNEI. This CDR3 is 13 amino acids long. The V and J ends lost 6 bases and 1 base respectively, with 8 bases between them. CDR3 protein: CASSGGGTDTQYF. CDR3 bases: TGTGCCAGCAGCGGGGGAGGCACAGATACGCAGTATTTT.

This clonotype was recorded many times. The rearrangement links TRBV6-5 to TRBJ1-1, with D maybe TRBD1 (5 bases). Trimming stripped 4 bases from V and 6 bases from J, with 18 bases between. The germline gives CDR1 MNHEY, CDR2 SVGAGI. The CDR3 extends over 15 amino acids. CDR3: CASSFRPGLLSEAFF. The CDR3 nucleotides read TGTGCCAGCAGTTTTCGTCCGGGACTCTTATCTGAAGCTTTCTTT.

This clonotype was seen repeatedly, ten times or more. The CDR3 bases are TGTGCCAGCAGCCAAGATGAGCGAGCGGGGACCTTAAATGAGCAGTTCTTC. It specifies CASSQDERAGTLNEQFF. V is TRBV14 and J is TRBJ2-1, with TRBD2 matching 7 bases. The V segment lost 0 bases and the J segment 7 bases; nucleotides outside the gene matches: 12. Germline V lookup: CDR1 SGHDN, CDR2 FVKESK. The CDR3 runs to 17 residues.

This clonotype was observed many times. The CDR3 DNA reads TGCAGCGTGGGATTGGATGGAAACACCATATATTTT. Encoded protein: CSVGLDGNTIYF. This chain uses TRBV29-1 with TRBJ1-3; D is undetermined. This CDR3 comprises 12 residues. The V and J ends lost 6 bases and 3 bases respectively, with 9 bases between them. Germline V CDR1 and CDR2: SQVTM, ANQGSEA.

This clonotype was recorded many times. The V call is TRBV7-9, the J call TRBJ1-2, with 8 bases lining up with TRBD1. The CDR3 is 15 amino acids. Trimming at V came to 0 bases and at J to 7 bases, leaving 7 bases not matched to a gene. Germline values: CDR1 SEHNR, CDR2 FQNEAQ (reference sequence). The CDR3 DNA sequence: TGTGCCAGCAGCTTAGCCCGGACAGGGTCAGGTGGCTACACCTTC. It codes for CASSLARTGSGGYTF.

This clonotype was counted many times. The V call is TRBV6-5, the J call TRBJ1-1; 7 bases map to TRBD1. J lost 4 bases, V lost 6 bases, and 5 bases had no gene match. This CDR3 comprises 13 residues. Germline values: CDR1 MNHEY, CDR2 SVGAGI. The CDR3 spells CASRKSGGTEAFF. The CDR3 DNA reads as TGTGCCAGCAGGAAATCAGGGGGCACTGAAGCTTTCTTT.

In this sample, this clonotype turned up many times. The chain employs TRBV3-1 and TRBJ1-5, with unresolved D. The CDR3 length is 13 residues. Trimming took 0 bases from V and 5 from J, leaving 5 bases between them. Germline loops: CDR1 LGHDT, CDR2 YNNKEL (reference sequence). CDR3 nucleotide sequence: TGTGCCAGCAGCCAAGAGTCAGATCAGCCCCAGCATTTT. Protein: CASSQESDQPQHF.

The sample holds many counts of this clonotype. The DNA for the CDR3 is TGCAGCGCTGGGGGACAGAAAGAGACCCAGTACTTC. Translating it yields CSAGGQKETQYF. V is TRBV29-1 and J is TRBJ2-5; TRBD1 matches 7 bases. The germline V gene encodes CDR1 SQVTM and CDR2 ANQGSEA. V was clipped by 7 bases and J by 3 bases; unmatched bases: 5. This CDR3 region has 12 residues.